One and the same sample provided the 8 T cell receptor beta chains below, sequenced in a study of response to subunit inactivated influenza vaccine. Each CDR3 protein gets one entry after TCRdb re-called the RT-PCR reads with MiXCR. Here the sample spans more than 700,000 distinct CDR3 sequences, 20% to 25% being singletons. Sequences were derived from PBMCs from blood, sampled 5 days after vaccination. These receptors all come from a man aged 50-59 years who received an inactivated influenza vaccine.

The chain combines TRBV7-3 with TRBJ2-1; D may be TRBD2 (6 bases). V dropped 8 bases and J dropped 4 bases, with 12 bases sitting between them. The CDR3 loop spans 13 amino acids. Germline V gene sequence: CDR1 SGHTA, CDR2 FQGTGA. Here the CDR3 DNA reads TGTGCCAGCGGACGGGAGAGGTACAATGAGCAGTTCTTC. Translating it yields CASGRERYNEQFF.

The table lists this clonotype with a few counts. One end of the junction does not line up with germline, which may come from a read error. This chain connects TRBV6-1 to TRBJ2-3; D remains ambiguous. The CDR3 covers 13 residues. Germline values: CDR1 MNHNS, CDR2 SASEGT. The CDR3 reads CDSAATLTDTQYF. For the CDR3, the DNA is TGTGACAGCGCCGCGACATTAACAGATACGCAGTATTTT.

This clonotype has just a few counts. As DNA, the CDR3 is TGTGCCAGCAGGGGCAGGACAGGGTCTGAAAAACTGTTTTTT. This gives the protein CASRGRTGSEKLFF. The chain links TRBV2 to TRBJ1-4; 8 bases fit TRBD1. The CDR3 totals 14 residues. Germline V lookup: CDR1 SNHLY, CDR2 FYNNEI. The V gene end was trimmed by 6 bases and the J gene end by 7 bases; junction bases not matched to a gene: 7.

The sample holds many counts of this clonotype. The V gene is TRBV12-3 or TRBV12-4, the J gene TRBJ1-2; D not resolved. The CDR3 spans 13 residues. Trimming cost V 2 bases and J 0 bases, with 4 bases left between them. CDR3 nucleotides: TGTGCCAGCAGTTTACCCCCTAACTATGGCTACACCTTC. Its protein product is CASSLPPNYGYTF.

The CDR3 DNA follows: TGTGCCAGCAGCCCAACCACGGACAGGGTACGCGAGCAGTACTTC. This translates into CASSPTTDRVREQYF. The J gene is TRBJ2-7, the V gene TRBV27, with 8 bases matching TRBD1. CDR3 length: 15 amino acids. Germline values: CDR1 MNHEY, CDR2 SMNVEV (reference sequence). J gave up 6 bases and V 6 bases, and 13 bases lay outside the gene matches.

The sample holds a few counts of this clonotype. V usage is TRBV18 and J usage is TRBJ2-5; 7 bases fit TRBD1. The CDR3 length is 14 residues. Germline lookup yields CDR1 KGHSH and CDR2 LQKENI. The V and J ends lost 0 bases and 2 bases, in that order; junction bases with no gene match: 0. The CDR3 DNA reads TGTGCCAGCTCACCACCGACAGGGCAAGAGACCCAGTACTTC. Its protein is CASSPPTGQETQYF.

This clonotype was observed a handful of times. This chain uses TRBV27 with TRBJ2-1, with 10 bases identical to TRBD2. This CDR3 is built from 15 residues. Germline values: CDR1 MNHEY, CDR2 SMNVEV (reference sequence). V gave up 0 bases and J gave up 8 bases; unmatched junction bases: 4. For the CDR3, the DNA is TGTGCCAGCAGTTTATCTAGCGGGGGGCCTCATGAGCAGTTCTTC. It yields the protein CASSLSSGGPHEQFF.

The chain links TRBV29-1 to TRBJ2-2, with TRBD1 matching over 7 bases. The CDR3 sequence is 12 residues long. Germline values: CDR1 SQVTM, CDR2 ANQGSEA. With V trimmed by 4 bases and J by 7 bases, 3 bases remained unmatched. The CDR3 bases are TGCAGCGTTGGTAGGGGGCGCGGGGAGCTGTTTTTT. Protein product: CSVGRGRGELFF.